Following are 21 T cell receptor beta chains from one sample sequenced in a study of control samples from healthy donors and cancer patients. Repertoires were generated with immunoSEQ multiplex PCR, while TCRdb's copy carries only in-frame clones and drops some. The sample shows over 150,000 clones, approximately 92% of them seen only once. Sequenced sample: blood. These receptor sequences come from a man younger than 45 in good health.

The rearrangement joins TRBV5-4 to TRBJ2-7, with TRBD2 as a possible D gene (5 bases). Germline CDR1 is SGHNT and CDR2 is YYREEE (reference sequence). The CDR3 runs to 13 residues. The germline V and J ends were trimmed by 4 bases and 6 bases, with 14 bases remaining between them. Here the CDR3 DNA reads TGTGCCAGCAGCCTACAACCAGGAGGCGAGCAGTACTTC. Its protein is CASSLQPGGEQYF.

The V gene is TRBV9, the J gene TRBJ2-3, with D possibly TRBD2 on 5 matching bases. The CDR3 is 13 residues long. The V end was cut by 3 bases, the J end by 3 bases, with 8 bases between. CDR1 is SGDLS, CDR2 YYNGEE, per germline. DNA for the CDR3: TGTGCCAGCAGCGACAGACTAACAGATACGCAGTATTTT. Protein sequence: CASSDRLTDTQYF.

This sequence joins TRBV28 and TRBJ2-5; D remains ambiguous. Germline V CDR1 and CDR2: MDHEN, SYDVKM. CDR3 length equals 11 residues. Trimming removed 6 bases at V and 5 bases at J, with 7 bases between. This chain's CDR3 is CASRSGETQYF. CDR3 DNA sequence: TGTGCCAGCAGATCCGGGGAGACCCAGTACTTC.

The chain has TRBV18 and TRBJ2-7, with a possible D match to TRBD1 (6 bases). V shed 0 bases and J shed 5 bases, with 11 bases lying between them. CDR3 length: 14 amino acids. Looked up from germline, CDR1 is KGHSH and CDR2 is LQKENI. CDR3 sequence (DNA): TGTGCCAGCTCACCACCCTGGGGGCTTAACGAGCAGTACTTC. Translation gives CASSPPWGLNEQYF.

This chain connects TRBV6-5 to TRBJ2-7; TRBD1 matches 11 bases. CDR1 MNHEY and CDR2 SVGAGI come from the germline V gene. J gave up 6 bases and V 2 bases, and 9 bases lay outside the gene matches. CDR3 size: 16 residues. In nucleotides, the CDR3 is TGTGCCAGCAGTTACGGACAGGGGGCGACCCTTGGCGAGCAGTACTTC. Encoded protein: CASSYGQGATLGEQYF.

CDR3 bases: TGTGCCAGCAGTTCTCTCCCCCTAGAGAATAGGCTCGAGCAGTACTTC. Encoded protein: CASSSLPLENRLEQYF. The chain links TRBV28 to TRBJ2-7; D uncertain. Germline lookup yields CDR1 MDHEN and CDR2 SYDVKM. V shed 4 bases and J shed 6 bases, with 22 bases lying between them. The CDR3 totals 16 residues. Full variable domain (remainder filled in from reference TRBV28 and TRBJ2-7): DVKVTQSSRYLVKRTGEKVFLECVQDMDHENMFWYRQDPGLGLRLIYFSYDVKMKEKGDIPEGYSVSREKKERFSLILESASTNQTSMYLCASSSLPLENRLEQYFGPGTRLTVT.

About this clone itself: Germline and junction disagree at one end, which may indicate a read error. The chain carries TRBV28 and TRBJ1-2; 8 nucleotides align to TRBD1. Germline values: CDR1 MDHEN, CDR2 SYDVKM. This CDR3 has 13 residues. The CDR3 spells CASSLIPSGGGNF. The CDR3 DNA sequence: TGTGCCAGCAGTTTAATCCCGTCAGGGGGCGGGAATTTC.

V gene TRBV27 combines with J gene TRBJ2-7; TRBD2 is a possible D gene (6 bases). V was trimmed by 5 bases and J by 1 base, leaving 15 bases between them. Germline V gene lookup returns CDR1 MNHEY and CDR2 SMNVEV (reference sequence). This CDR3 has 15 residues. CDR3 sequence reads: CASSVTPRGSYEQYF. The CDR3 coding sequence is TGTGCCAGCAGTGTTACCCCGCGGGGATCCTACGAGCAGTACTTC.

In DNA form, the CDR3 reads TGTGCCACCAGCAGGCTCGGACAGAACTATGGCTACACCTTC. Protein: CATSRLGQNYGYTF. The J gene is TRBJ1-2, the V gene TRBV15; tentative D call: TRBD1 (6 bases). CDR1 and CDR2 from the germline V gene are LNHNV and YYDKDF (reference sequence). Trimming shortened V by 3 bases and J by 2 bases, and 10 bases separated the two germline ends. CDR3 length: 14 amino acids.

This chain links TRBV11-2 with TRBJ1-1; TRBD1 aligns across 7 bases. V shed 0 bases and J 11 bases; nucleotides not matched to a gene: 12. CDR3 length: 15 amino acids. From germline, CDR1 is SGHAT and CDR2 FQNNGV. The CDR3 bases are TGTGCCAGCAGCTTAGATTATATTGCGGGACAGCGCGCTTTCTTT. Translated: CASSLDYIAGQRAFF.

The V gene is TRBV30, the J gene TRBJ1-1; D remains unclear. In germline, CDR1 is GTSNPN, CDR2 SVGIG (reference sequence). The CDR3 is 13 amino acids. Trimming removed 3 bases from V and 1 base from J, with 9 bases in between. The CDR3 loop reads CAWRAGQNTEAFF. CDR3 coding DNA: TGTGCCTGGAGGGCCGGGCAGAACACTGAAGCTTTCTTT.

The rearrangement links TRBV9 to TRBJ2-1; D not resolved. This CDR3 comprises 13 residues. The germline gives CDR1 SGDLS, CDR2 YYNGEE. Trimming removed 3 bases from V and 3 bases from J, with 7 bases in between. The CDR3 sequence is CASSASHYNEQFF. In nucleotides, the CDR3 is TGTGCCAGCAGCGCAAGCCACTACAATGAGCAGTTCTTC.

The V and J genes are TRBV5-5 and TRBJ1-4, with TRBD1 matching 9 bases. Trimming removed 3 bases from V and 8 bases from J; junction bases left unmatched: 14. Germline V CDR1 and CDR2: SGHKS, YYEKEE (reference sequence). The CDR3 has 17 amino acids. CDR3 amino acids: CASSSITGTGSGEKLFF. CDR3 nucleotides: TGTGCCAGCAGCTCCATAACCGGGACAGGGTCGGGGGAAAAACTGTTTTTT.

J is TRBJ2-3 and V is TRBV24-1; D remains ambiguous. V gave up 12 bases and J gave up 0 bases, with 18 bases separating them. This CDR3 spans 15 amino acids. CDR1 and CDR2 from the germline V gene are KGHDR and SFDVKD. The CDR3 sequence: CAPYEIQDSTDTQYF. The CDR3 DNA sequence: TGTGCCCCTTACGAAATCCAGGACAGCACAGATACGCAGTATTTT.

This clone was detected only once. This chain uses TRBV27 with TRBJ1-2; 9 nucleotides align to TRBD1. The CDR3 consists of 17 residues. With 0 bases clipped from V and 6 bases from J, the junction kept 11 bases outside the gene matches. Germline V gene sequence: CDR1 MNHEY, CDR2 SMNVEV (reference sequence). CDR3 coding DNA: TGTGCCAGCAGTTTATCCCATTCACAGGGGGCTGTGGATGGCTACACCTTC. Protein product: CASSLSHSQGAVDGYTF.

The chain combines TRBV30 with TRBJ2-7; D gene uncertain. The V end was cut by 5 bases, the J end by 5 bases, with 7 bases between. Per the germline V gene, CDR1 is GTSNPN and CDR2 is SVGIG (reference sequence). CDR3 length: 10 amino acids. In DNA, the CDR3 is TGTGCCTGGGGGGTGGACGAGCAGTACTTC. This translates into CAWGVDEQYF.

V usage is TRBV4-1 and J usage is TRBJ2-5; no firm D call. V lost 0 bases to trimming and J lost 4 bases, with 24 bases between them. Germline CDR1 MGHRA, CDR2 YSYEKL. This CDR3 contains 19 residues. CDR3 sequence: CASSQEVGIQVVGGETQYF. The CDR3 DNA follows: TGCGCCAGCAGCCAAGAAGTTGGCATCCAAGTTGTTGGCGGAGAGACCCAGTACTTC.

V gene TRBV2 combines with J gene TRBJ2-2; the D is unclear. Trimming stripped 2 bases from V and 7 bases from J, with 8 bases between. This CDR3 is built from 13 residues. Looked up from germline, CDR1 is SNHLY and CDR2 is FYNNEI. The CDR3 here is CASSETLRGELFF. The CDR3 nucleotides are TGTGCCAGCAGTGAAACTCTACGCGGGGAGCTGTTTTTT.

V is TRBV10-2 and J is TRBJ1-5, with a weak D call TRBD1 (5 bases). There are 15 residues in the CDR3. CDR1 and CDR2 from the germline V gene are WSHSY and SAAADI. Trimming removed 3 bases at V and 4 bases at J, with 13 bases between. The chain's CDR3 is CASSEGRQGNQPQHF. For the CDR3, the DNA is TGCGCCAGCAGTGAAGGTCGGCAGGGAAATCAGCCCCAGCATTTT.

The chain recombines TRBV5-4 with TRBJ1-2; no clear D gene. Deletions cut 2 bases from V and 0 bases from J, with 8 bases between. Germline CDR1 is SGHNT and CDR2 is YYREEE (reference sequence). This CDR3 has 14 amino acids. CDR3 sequence reads: CASSFRPSNYGYTF. The CDR3 nucleotides read TGTGCCAGCAGCTTCCGGCCGTCTAACTATGGCTACACCTTC.

This clone was observed once. V gene TRBV18 combines with J gene TRBJ1-1; D remains ambiguous. Germline V lookup: CDR1 KGHSH, CDR2 LQKENI. CDR3 length equals 15 residues. Trimming cost V 6 bases and J 0 bases, with 14 bases left between them. The CDR3 reads CASSPERFMNTEAFF. For the CDR3, the DNA is TGTGCCAGCTCCCCAGAGCGCTTCATGAACACTGAAGCTTTCTTT.